This T cell receptor (beta chain) was profiled in a study of early stage breast cancer tumors. Whole-study findings and limits: Enriched TCRB sequences shared across patients were mostly commonly generated sequences.

Assay used: immunoSEQ multiplex PCR; TCRdb lists only in-frame clones, some missing. The sample carries roughly 56,000 clones, around three quarters recorded once. Concerning this clone: Its target is unknown.

This CDR3 comprises 14 residues. Germline loops: CDR1 SNHLY, CDR2 FYNNEI. Trimming cost V 5 bases and J 5 bases, with 13 bases left between them. The sequence was obtained from a person in their thirties with breast cancer. The rearrangement uses TRBV2 and TRBJ1-5, with a possible D match to TRBD1 (6 bases). The material sequenced was blood. DNA for the CDR3: TGTGCCAGCAGTAACAAACAGGGCTATCAGCCCCAGCATTTT. It codes for CASSNKQGYQPQHF. Together with reference TRBV2 and TRBJ1-5, the CDR3 gives the full variable domain: EPEVTQTPSHQVTQMGQEVILRCVPISNHLYFYWYRQILGQKVEFLVSFYNNEISEKSEIFDDQFSVERPDGSNFTLKIRSTKLEDSAMYFCASSNKQGYQPQHFGDGTRLSIL.